This T cell receptor beta chain was captured by sequencing in a study of T cells in Graves' hyperthyroidism and ophthalmopathy. On the study more broadly: Pretreatment peripheral blood was obtained at initial diagnosis.

No ophthalmopathy progression within 18 months constituted stable Graves' hyperthyroidism. A patient was excluded if there was uncontrolled infection, other autoimmune disease, pregnancy or lactation. From germline, CDR1 is SQVTM and CDR2 ANQGSEA. CDR3 length: 14 amino acids. V was pared by 3 bases and J by 8 bases, with 19 bases between. RNA transcripts were the template for amplifying TCR beta CDR3 regions. The HTBI primer set drove a first-round RT-PCR of the TCR CDR3. MiXCR, applied by TCRdb to the multiplex PCR reads, yields one record per CDR3 protein. In the table there are hundreds of thousands of distinct CDR3 sequences, 38% of which are singletons.

Sequenced material: blood. The gene calls are TRBV29-1 and TRBJ1-1; D ambiguous. The sequence derives from a man aged 18 to 30 with Graves' hyperthyroidism. The CDR3 is CSVDLAGSGREAFF. CDR3 sequence (DNA): TGCAGCGTTGATCTAGCCGGCAGCGGGAGGGAAGCTTTCTTT.